The T cell receptor (beta chain) under discussion was sequenced for a study of blood T cells in healthy people across ages. A J-beta primer mix and a sample-barcoded 5' primer were used in a second PCR of roughly 6 to 11 cycles. Researchers report that each sample yielded at least 2.5 million CDR3-containing paired-end reads. TCRdb processed the 5' RACE reads anew with MiXCR; each CDR3 protein has one entry. This table has about 730,000 distinct CDR3 sequences, 40% to 45% appearing once. V was clipped by 3 bases and J by 2 bases, with 12 bases between them. The CDR3 is 15 residues long. CDR1 and CDR2 from the germline V gene are SNHLY and FYNNEI.

The sequence was obtained from a woman aged 60 to 75 in good health. This rearrangement joins TRBV2 to TRBJ2-3, with D unclear. Source material: blood. CDR3 loop: CASSDVGTVTDTQYF. As DNA, the CDR3 is TGTGCCAGCAGTGATGTAGGCACGGTCACAGATACGCAGTATTTT. Using reference TRBV2 and TRBJ2-3 for the parts outside the CDR3, the full variable domain is EPEVTQTPSHQVTQMGQEVILRCVPISNHLYFYWYRQILGQKVEFLVSFYNNEISEKSEIFDDQFSVERPDGSNFTLKIRSTKLEDSAMYFCASSDVGTVTDTQYFGPGTRLTVL.